This T cell receptor (beta chain) was found in a study of blood T cells in healthy people across ages. A second PCR of roughly 7 to 11 cycles used a sample-barcoded 5' primer and a J-beta primer mix. Using its own MiXCR run on the 5' RACE reads, TCRdb lists one record per CDR3 protein. In the table there are over 1,200,000 distinct CDR3 sequences, approximately 59% of which are singletons. Germline V lookup: CDR1 SGHDN, CDR2 FVKESK. The CDR3 covers 14 residues. V lost 6 bases, J lost 5 bases, and 7 bases stayed unmatched. Overall study results and limits: PBMCs that were unsorted prevented a conclusive naive versus antigen-experienced comparison. Naive T cell percentage showed a strong correlation with the diversity of TCR beta. In older individuals, TCR beta diversity per million T cells was lower, falling roughly linearly with age.

This clonotype was counted between two and nine times. Its antigen is not known. The clonotype originates from a man aged 18-30 years in good health. This rearrangement joins TRBV14 to TRBJ2-3, with 8 bases fitting TRBD1. Sequencing used blood. The CDR3 region is CASRLQGALDTQYF. CDR3 bases: TGTGCCAGCAGACTCCAGGGGGCATTAGATACGCAGTATTTT.